This T cell receptor (beta chain) was retrieved from a study of T cell responses to AZD1222 COVID-19 vaccine. Profiled with immunoSEQ multiplex PCR; TCRdb holds only in-frame clones, not every one. The data show 95,000 to 110,000 clones, about 88% seen once. The CDR3 runs to 12 residues. Germline lookup yields CDR1 SEHNR and CDR2 FQNEAQ (reference sequence). Deletions cut 4 bases from V and 8 bases from J, with 11 bases between. The V and J genes are TRBV7-9 and TRBJ1-2; D gene ambiguous. The sequences come from peripheral blood, collected on day 0 of AZD1222 vaccination. The TCR comes from an adult in good health. The CDR3 region is CASSSTLRGYTF. The DNA of the CDR3 is TGTGCCAGCAGCTCCACACTTCGGGGCTACACCTTC. The complete variable domain, with remaining parts taken from reference TRBV7-9 and TRBJ1-2, reads DTGVSQNPRHKITKRGQNVTFRCDPISEHNRLYWYRQTLGQGPEFLTYFQNEAQLEKSRLLSDRFSAERPKGSFSTLEIQRTEQGDSAMYLCASSSTLRGYTFGSGTRLTVV.